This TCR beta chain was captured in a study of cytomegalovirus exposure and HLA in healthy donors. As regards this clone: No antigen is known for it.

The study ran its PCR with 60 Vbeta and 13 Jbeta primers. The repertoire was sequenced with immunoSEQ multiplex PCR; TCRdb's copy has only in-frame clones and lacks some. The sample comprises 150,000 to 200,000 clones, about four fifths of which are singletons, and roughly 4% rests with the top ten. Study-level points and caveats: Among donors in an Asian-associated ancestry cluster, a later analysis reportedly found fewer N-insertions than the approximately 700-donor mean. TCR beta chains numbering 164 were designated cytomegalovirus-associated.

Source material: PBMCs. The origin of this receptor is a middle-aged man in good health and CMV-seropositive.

The DNA for the CDR3 is TGTGCCAACGCAGGGGTTGAAGCTTTCTTT. As protein: CANAGVEAFF. The rearrangement joins TRBV6-1 to TRBJ1-1; tentative D call: TRBD1 (6 bases). The CDR3 loop spans 10 amino acids. V gave up 10 bases and J gave up 7 bases, with 10 bases separating them. Germline loops: CDR1 MNHNS, CDR2 SASEGT.